This TCR beta chain was found in a study of cytomegalovirus exposure and HLA in healthy donors. Vbeta (60) and Jbeta (13) primers were used in the PCR. Data came from immunoSEQ multiplex PCR; TCRdb stores just in-frame clones and leaves some out. The repertoire holds 95,000 to 150,000 clones, with 70% to 75% as singletons. On this clone: Antigen: not known.

Study-wide findings and caveats: A later analysis found TCR association rates differed by HLA locus, highest for DRB1 and lowest for HLA-C. For cytomegalovirus status, the classifier reportedly gave diagnoses with high specificity and sensitivity. The HLA-A and HLA-B alleles of most subjects were reportedly predicted accurately from TCR beta sequences.

After removal of 0 bases from V and 6 bases from J, the junction contained 2 bases not matched to a gene. CDR3 length: 14 amino acids. Germline values: CDR1 LGHNA, CDR2 YNFKEQ. This sequence was found in a middle-aged woman in good health and CMV-seronegative. Sequenced material: PBMCs. The chain uses TRBV4-2 and TRBJ1-5; 7 positions agree with TRBD1. This CDR3 reads CASSQDRQGQPQHF. The CDR3, as DNA: TGTGCCAGCAGCCAAGATCGACAGGGTCAGCCCCAGCATTTT.